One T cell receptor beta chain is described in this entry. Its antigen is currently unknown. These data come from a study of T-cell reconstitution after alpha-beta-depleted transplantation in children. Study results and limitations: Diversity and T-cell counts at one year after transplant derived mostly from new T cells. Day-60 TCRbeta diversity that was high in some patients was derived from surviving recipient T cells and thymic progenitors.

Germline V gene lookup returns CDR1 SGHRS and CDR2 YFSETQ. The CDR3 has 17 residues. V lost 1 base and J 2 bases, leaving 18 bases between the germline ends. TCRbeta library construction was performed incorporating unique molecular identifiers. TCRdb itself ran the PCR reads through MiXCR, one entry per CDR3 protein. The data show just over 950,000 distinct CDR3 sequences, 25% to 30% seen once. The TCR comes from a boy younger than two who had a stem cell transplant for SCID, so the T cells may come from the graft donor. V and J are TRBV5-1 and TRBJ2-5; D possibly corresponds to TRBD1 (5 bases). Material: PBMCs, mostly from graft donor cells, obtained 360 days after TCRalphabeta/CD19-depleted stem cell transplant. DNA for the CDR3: TGCGCCAGCAGCTTGCTAAAGCAGGGTCTTCCGCAAGAGACCCAGTACTTC. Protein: CASSLLKQGLPQETQYF. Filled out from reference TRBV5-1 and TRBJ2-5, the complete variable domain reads KAGVTQTPRYLIKTRGQQVTLSCSPISGHRSVSWYQQTPGQGLQFLFEYFSETQRNKGNFPGRFSGRQFSNSRSEMNVSTLELGDSALYLCASSLLKQGLPQETQYFGPGTRLLVL.